This T cell receptor beta chain was recorded in a study of OX40 agonist ivuxolimab in advanced cancers. The overall study: In this cohort, patients received ivuxolimab, an agonistic anti-OX40 (CD134) antibody.

Germline assignment: CDR1 MNHNY and CDR2 SVGAGI (reference sequence). Trimming stripped 2 bases from V and 4 bases from J, with 14 bases between. This CDR3 has 15 amino acids. Produced via immunoSEQ multiplex PCR; TCRdb's table is partial and in-frame only. The sample includes around 44,000 clones, more than 75% of them seen just once. The sample consisted of CD4+ or CD8+ T cells sorted from blood, taken in a trial of the OX40 agonist ivuxolimab. The sequence was collected from an adult with an advanced solid tumor such as melanoma, head and neck, liver or kidney cancer. The chain employs TRBV6-6 and TRBJ1-1; D remains ambiguous. CDR3 protein: CASSYPLGERTEAFF. Here the CDR3 DNA reads TGTGCCAGCAGTTACCCCTTGGGAGAACGCACTGAAGCTTTCTTT.